The 25 T cell receptor beta chains reported below all come from one sample, sequenced in a study of blood T cell repertoires in COVID-19. The data were produced by immunoSEQ multiplex PCR, yet TCRdb's version contains in-frame clones alone and is incomplete. This sample carries more than 15,000 clones, approximately 88% of them seen once, and the ten largest clones take about 3.2%. Sequencing was done on a sample of peripheral blood. These TCRs come from a human donor in a cohort sampled during active COVID-19.

The chain combines TRBV6-6 with TRBJ2-7; 12 positions agree with TRBD2. The CDR3 contains 14 residues. Germline V gives CDR1 MNHNY, CDR2 SVGAGI (reference sequence). The junction had 5 bases not matched to a gene; V was cut back by 6 bases and J by 5 bases. The CDR3 coding sequence is TGTGCCAGCAGAACACTAGCGGGAGGTGACGAGCAGTACTTC. Translating it yields CASRTLAGGDEQYF.

The V call is TRBV6-1, the J call TRBJ1-4; TRBD1 is a possible D gene (5 bases). Germline CDR1 reads MNHNS; CDR2 reads SASEGT. The CDR3 totals 16 residues. The ends were cut back, 4 bases at V and 8 bases at J, with 20 bases in the middle. The CDR3 bases are TGTGCCAGCAGTGGGGCCGACATCCGCGCAGGGGAAAAACTGTTTTTT. It translates to CASSGADIRAGEKLFF.

The chain joins TRBV27 to TRBJ2-1; TRBD2 matches at 11 bases. Losses at the gene ends were 2 bases for V and 7 bases for J; bases not matched to a gene: 4. The CDR3 is 15 residues long. Germline V gene lookup returns CDR1 MNHEY and CDR2 SMNVEV (reference sequence). This CDR3 is CASSLIAGGKNEQFF. CDR3 nucleotides: TGTGCCAGCAGTTTAATAGCGGGAGGGAAAAATGAGCAGTTCTTC.

J is TRBJ1-6 and V is TRBV3-1 (or the pseudogene TRBV3-2), with TRBD1 matching over 7 bases. Germline CDR1 reads LGHDT; CDR2 reads YNNKEL (reference sequence). The V and J ends lost 4 bases and 10 bases, in that order; junction bases with no gene match: 7. The CDR3 loop spans 14 amino acids. The CDR3 DNA is TGTGCCAGCAGCCCAGGGGGTACTCGGTCACCCCTCCACTTT. This encodes CASSPGGTRSPLHF.

The J gene is TRBJ1-5, the V gene TRBV3-1 (or the pseudogene TRBV3-2); a weak D match, TRBD1 (6 bases). The CDR3 is 13 amino acids. In germline, CDR1 is LGHDT, CDR2 YNNKEL (reference sequence). The germline V and J ends were trimmed by 4 bases and 3 bases, with 7 bases remaining between them. Written as DNA, the CDR3 is TGTGCCAGCAGCCGGACAGCCAATCAGCCCCAGCATTTT. It specifies CASSRTANQPQHF.

In regard to this clone: Because the CDR3's place on the DNA is in doubt, the DNA is left out and the CDR3 is given as listed by TCRdb. The chain uses TRBV7-2 and TRBJ2-2; TRBD2, the table's D call, was not compared with the DNA. CDR1 is SGHTA and CDR2 is FQGNSA in the germline V gene. The CDR3 extends over 18 residues, inclusive of both ends. The CDR3 reads CASTEFGSGLAGTGELFF.

The V call is TRBV27, the J call TRBJ2-7, with a tentative D call TRBD1 (6 bases). CDR3 length equals 15 residues. Trimming removed 2 bases from V and 5 bases from J, with 16 bases in between. CDR1 is MNHEY, CDR2 SMNVEV, per germline (reference sequence). CDR3 sequence (DNA): TGTGCCAGCAGTTTAAGGTTCCCAGGGGTCAACGAGCAGTACTTC. Translated: CASSLRFPGVNEQYF.

The rearrangement joins TRBV28 to TRBJ2-6; 9 nucleotides align to TRBD1. This CDR3 region has 18 residues. Germline V gives CDR1 MDHEN, CDR2 SYDVKM. The ends lost 2 bases at V and 2 bases at J; junction bases unmatched: 7. DNA of the CDR3: TGTGCCAGCAGTTTAACCGGGACAGGGTTACCTGGGGCCAACGTCCTGACTTTC. This codes for CASSLTGTGLPGANVLTF.

The genes are TRBV6-5 and TRBJ1-2, with 7 bases lining up with TRBD1. Germline V gives CDR1 MNHEY, CDR2 SVGAGI. Trimming removed 6 bases from V and 5 bases from J; junction bases left unmatched: 3. The CDR3 has 12 amino acids. CDR3 sequence (DNA): TGTGCCAGCAGACGGACAGGTTATGGCTACACCTTC. Encoded protein: CASRRTGYGYTF.

The chain links TRBV4-2 to TRBJ2-6; D possibly corresponds to TRBD1 (6 bases). The CDR3 sequence is 16 residues long. Germline lookup yields CDR1 LGHNA and CDR2 YNFKEQ. Deletions cut 0 bases from V and 2 bases from J, with 8 bases between. CDR3 amino acids: CASSQEHRAGANVLTF. Written as DNA, the CDR3 is TGTGCCAGCAGCCAAGAACACAGGGCTGGGGCCAACGTCCTGACTTTC.

The gene calls are TRBV27 and TRBJ2-2, with 9 nucleotides matching TRBD1. J was trimmed by 6 bases and V by 2 bases; bases with no gene match: 19. Germline-derived CDR1 and CDR2 are MNHEY and SMNVEV (reference sequence). The CDR3 runs to 20 residues. The chain's CDR3 is CASSLVGDPLRQGVSGELFF. DNA of the CDR3: TGTGCCAGCAGTTTAGTAGGGGATCCGCTTCGACAGGGGGTTTCCGGGGAGCTGTTTTTT.

The rearrangement uses TRBV24-1 and TRBJ1-2; 8 bases map to TRBD1. Per germline, CDR1 KGHDR and CDR2 SFDVKD. The CDR3 runs 18 residues. The V gene end was trimmed by 3 bases and the J gene end by 5 bases; junction bases not matched to a gene: 16. The CDR3 protein is CATSDPRRTGSMGYGYTF. CDR3 sequence (DNA): TGTGCCACCAGTGATCCAAGACGGACAGGGTCGATGGGATATGGCTACACCTTC.

V gene TRBV9 combines with J gene TRBJ2-3; 10 bases agree with TRBD2. The CDR3 has 16 residues. V lost 0 bases to trimming and J lost 4 bases; unmatched junction nucleotides: 5. Germline V CDR1 and CDR2: SGDLS, YYNGEE. CDR3 residues: CASSVASGRAPDTQYF. CDR3 DNA: TGTGCCAGCAGCGTAGCCAGCGGGAGGGCCCCAGATACGCAGTATTTT. The complete variable domain, with remaining parts taken from reference TRBV9 and TRBJ2-3, reads DSGVTQTPKHLITATGQRVTLRCSPRSGDLSVYWYQQSLDQGLQFLIQYYNGEERAKGNILERFSAQQFPDLHSELNLSSLELGDSALYFCASSVASGRAPDTQYFGPGTRLTVL.

The chain is built from TRBV5-1 and TRBJ1-2, with 9 bases identical to TRBD1. CDR1 is SGHRS, CDR2 YFSETQ, per germline. Unmatched junction bases numbered 29, after V lost 7 bases and J lost 4 bases. The CDR3 is 21 residues long. The CDR3 DNA follows: TGCGCCAGCTTCACGTTACCCGCCACCCGGACAGGGGAAAGAAGGAGCTATGGCTACACCTTC. The encoded protein is CASFTLPATRTGERRSYGYTF.

This chain links TRBV28 with TRBJ1-2, with 7 bases identical to TRBD1. Unmatched junction bases numbered 6, after V lost 6 bases and J lost 5 bases. The CDR3 is 13 residues long. Germline V gene data show CDR1 as MDHEN and CDR2 as SYDVKM. The CDR3 DNA follows: TGTGCCAGCAGGACAGGGATGGCGTATGGCTACACCTTC. This sequence encodes CASRTGMAYGYTF.

The chain combines TRBV2 with TRBJ2-7; 13 bases match TRBD2. V was clipped by 6 bases and J by 0 bases; unmatched bases: 2. The CDR3 consists of 15 residues. Germline V CDR1 and CDR2: SNHLY, FYNNEI. The CDR3 reads CASRGTSGTSYEQYF. The CDR3 DNA is TGTGCCAGCAGGGGGACTAGCGGGACCTCCTACGAGCAGTACTTC.

This chain uses TRBV4-2 with TRBJ2-1; D perhaps matches TRBD2 (6 bases). Between the trimmed V and J ends, which lost 1 base and 1 base, there was a span of 14 bases. Germline V gives CDR1 LGHNA, CDR2 YNFKEQ. The CDR3 sequence is 17 residues long. The CDR3 nucleotides are TGTGCCAGCAGCCAAGGTAGTGCCGGGACTTCCTACAATGAGCAGTTCTTC. Amino acids: CASSQGSAGTSYNEQFF.

V and J are TRBV7-3 and TRBJ2-1, with TRBD2 matching over 7 bases. The CDR3 spans 15 residues. The V segment lost 8 bases and the J segment 6 bases; nucleotides outside the gene matches: 13. CDR1 SGHTA and CDR2 FQGTGA come from the germline V gene. The CDR3 loop reads CASLNRASGSNEQFF. CDR3 DNA: TGTGCCAGCCTAAACCGGGCTAGCGGCAGCAATGAGCAGTTCTTC. Full variable domain (missing parts from reference TRBV7-3 and TRBJ2-1): GAGVSQTPSNKVTEKGKYVELRCDPISGHTALYWYRQSLGQGPEFLIYFQGTGAADDSGLPNDRFFAVRPEGSVSTLKIQRTERGDSAVYLCASLNRASGSNEQFFGPGTRLTVL.

V gene TRBV6-5 combines with J gene TRBJ1-2, with 7 bases identical to TRBD1. V lost 4 bases to trimming and J lost 2 bases; unmatched junction nucleotides: 7. This CDR3 is 15 amino acids long. Germline CDR1 reads MNHEY; CDR2 reads SVGAGI. CDR3 bases: TGTGCCAGCAGTTCCAGCTCGACAGGGAACTATGGCTACACCTTC. This sequence encodes CASSSSSTGNYGYTF.

This chain connects TRBV18 to TRBJ2-5, with D maybe TRBD1 (5 bases). CDR1 KGHSH and CDR2 LQKENI come from the germline V gene. The CDR3 spans 15 residues. V was pared by 1 base and J by 0 bases, with 9 bases between. The CDR3: CASSPLPRDQETQYF. The CDR3 coding sequence is TGTGCCAGCTCACCACTACCCAGGGACCAAGAGACCCAGTACTTC. Supplemented by reference TRBV18 and TRBJ2-5, the full variable domain reads NAGVMQNPRHLVRRRGQEARLRCSPMKGHSHVYWYRQLPEEGLKFMVYLQKENIIDESGMPKERFSAEFPKEGPSILRIQQVVRGDSAAYFCASSPLPRDQETQYFGPGTRLLVL.

This chain joins TRBV15 and TRBJ1-1, with a weak D call TRBD1 (5 bases). The CDR3 is 12 amino acids. The ends were cut back, 0 bases at V and 7 bases at J, with 6 bases in the middle. The V gene's germline CDR1 is LNHNV and CDR2 YYDKDF (reference sequence). The CDR3 coding sequence is TGTGCCACCAGCAGAGATCAGGGTGAAGCTTTCTTT. The encoded protein is CATSRDQGEAFF.

The chain has TRBV9 and TRBJ2-1, with 9 bases that match TRBD1. V trimming: 3 bases; J trimming: 12 bases; junction bases outside the gene matches: 4. The CDR3 has 12 residues. Germline V gene data show CDR1 as SGDLS and CDR2 as YYNGEE. DNA of the CDR3: TGTGCCAGCAGCGAACCACAGGGGGCGCAGTTCTTC. This codes for CASSEPQGAQFF. Combining the CDR3 with reference TRBV9 and TRBJ2-1 gives the whole variable domain DSGVTQTPKHLITATGQRVTLRCSPRSGDLSVYWYQQSLDQGLQFLIQYYNGEERAKGNILERFSAQQFPDLHSELNLSSLELGDSALYFCASSEPQGAQFFGPGTRLTVL.

The genes are TRBV6-5 and TRBJ1-2, with 7 bases that match TRBD1. The CDR3 has 13 residues. CDR1 and CDR2 from the germline V gene are MNHEY and SVGAGI. V shed 10 bases, J shed 2 bases, and the junction held 7 bases outside the gene matches. The CDR3 spells CATTGTENYGYTF. CDR3 nucleotides: TGTGCCACCACCGGGACAGAGAACTATGGCTACACCTTC.

The chain uses TRBV28 and TRBJ2-3; 11 bases align to TRBD2. Germline-derived CDR1 and CDR2 are MDHEN and SYDVKM. This CDR3 spans 17 amino acids. The V gene end was trimmed by 4 bases and the J gene end by 8 bases; junction bases not matched to a gene: 14. The CDR3 DNA sequence: TGTGCCAGCAGTTCTCAACTAGCGGGAGAGGTGTTCAGTACGCAGTATTTT. Amino acids: CASSSQLAGEVFSTQYF.

This chain connects TRBV11-3 to TRBJ2-1; no firm D call. The CDR3 loop spans 14 amino acids. CDR1 and CDR2 from the germline V gene are SGHNT and YENEEA. Trimming removed 4 bases at V and 10 bases at J, with 17 bases between. CDR3 nucleotides: TGTGCCAGCAGCTCCCAGTCAGGCTCCAGGGAGCAGTTCTTC. This codes for CASSSQSGSREQFF.